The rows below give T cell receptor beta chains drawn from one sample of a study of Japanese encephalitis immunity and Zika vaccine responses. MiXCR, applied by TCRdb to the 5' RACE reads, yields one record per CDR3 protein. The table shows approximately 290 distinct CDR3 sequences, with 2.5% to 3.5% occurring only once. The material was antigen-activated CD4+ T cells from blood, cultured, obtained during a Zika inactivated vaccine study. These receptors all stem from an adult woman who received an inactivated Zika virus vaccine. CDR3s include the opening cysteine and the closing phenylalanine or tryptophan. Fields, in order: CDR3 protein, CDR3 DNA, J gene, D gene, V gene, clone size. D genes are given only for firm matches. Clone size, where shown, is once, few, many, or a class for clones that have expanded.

CDR3: CASSPPGDRGFYEQYF; DNA: TGTGCCAGCAGCCCCCCTGGGGACAGGGGGTTCTACGAGCAGTACTTC; J: TRBJ2-7; D: TRBD1; V: TRBV5-4; size: hyperexpanded
CDR3: CASSLSTGGWEKLFF; DNA: TGCGCCAGCAGCCTATCCACAGGGGGCTGGGAAAAACTGTTTTTT; J: TRBJ1-4; D: TRBD1; V: TRBV4-1; size: large
CDR3: CASSLAGANTGELFF; DNA: TGCGCCAGCAGTCTAGCGGGGGCCAACACCGGGGAGCTGTTTTTT; J: TRBJ2-2; D: TRBD2; V: TRBV4-3; size: large
CDR3: CASSPGGASYGYTF; DNA: TGTGCCAGCAGTCCAGGGGGCGCAAGCTATGGCTACACCTTC; J: TRBJ1-2; D: TRBD1; V: TRBV7-2; size: medium-sized
CDR3: CATGQGYSTDTQYF; DNA: TGTGCCACAGGACAGGGGTACTCCACAGATACGCAGTATTTT; J: TRBJ2-3; D: TRBD1; V: TRBV10-3; size: large
CDR3: CASRGRGLLFF; DNA: TGTGCCAGCAGAGGGAGGGGGCTCTTGTTTTTT; J: TRBJ2-2; D: -; V: TRBV6-5; size: many
CDR3: CASTIQGGTGELFF; DNA: TGTGCCAGCACGATTCAGGGAGGCACCGGGGAGCTGTTTTTT; J: TRBJ2-2; D: -; V: TRBV2; size: medium-sized
CDR3: CASSPLGNTEAFF; DNA: TGTGCCAGCTCACCACTAGGGAACACTGAAGCTTTCTTT; J: TRBJ1-1; D: -; V: TRBV18; size: large
CDR3: CSAMAAPYSGNTIYF; DNA: TGCAGTGCTATGGCGGCCCCATACTCTGGAAACACCATATATTTT; J: TRBJ1-3; D: -; V: TRBV20-1; size: few
CDR3: CASSFLESGSGANVLTF; DNA: TGTGCCAGCAGCTTTCTAGAGAGTGGCTCTGGGGCCAACGTCCTGACTTTC; J: TRBJ2-6; D: -; V: TRBV9; size: few
CDR3: CASSPRAESNYGYTF; DNA: TGTGCCAGCAGCCCCCGGGCCGAGTCTAACTATGGCTACACCTTC; J: TRBJ1-2; D: -; V: TRBV7-2; size: medium-sized
CDR3: CASSLTSGGSGANVLTF; DNA: TGTGCCAGCAGCCTGACTAGCGGGGGCTCTGGGGCCAACGTCCTGACTTTC; J: TRBJ2-6; D: TRBD2; V: TRBV3-1; size: large
CDR3: CASSQEGQATYEQYF; DNA: TGCGCCAGCAGCCAAGAAGGACAGGCGACCTACGAGCAGTACTTC; J: TRBJ2-7; D: TRBD1; V: TRBV4-3; size: medium-sized
CDR3: CASSQVDGRGGGGYTF; DNA: TGCGCCAGCAGCCAAGTCGATGGGAGGGGCGGCGGTGGCTACACCTTC; J: TRBJ1-2; D: -; V: TRBV4-3; size: many
CDR3: CASSLTSGSYEQYF; DNA: TGCGCCAGCAGCCTGACTAGCGGCTCCTACGAGCAGTACTTC; J: TRBJ2-7; D: TRBD2; V: TRBV4-3; size: hyperexpanded
CDR3: CASSLDGGAQTEAFF; DNA: TGCGCCAGCAGCCTCGATGGGGGGGCTCAGACTGAAGCTTTCTTT; J: TRBJ1-1; D: -; V: TRBV4-3; size: hyperexpanded
CDR3: CASSSGGSLYGYTF; DNA: TGTGCCAGCAGTTCGGGGGGGTCCCTATATGGCTACACCTTC; J: TRBJ1-2; D: -; V: TRBV6-5; size: large
CDR3: CSARDREWSEAFF; DNA: TGCAGTGCTAGAGATCGAGAGTGGTCTGAAGCTTTCTTT; J: TRBJ1-1; D: -; V: TRBV20-1; size: large
CDR3: CASGGRGDNSPLHF; DNA: TGTGCCAGCGGGGGTAGGGGGGATAATTCACCCCTCCACTTT; J: TRBJ1-6; D: -; V: TRBV6-1; size: medium-sized
CDR3: CASSPGGTDTQYF; DNA: TGTGCCAGCAGCCCGGGGGGGACAGATACGCAGTATTTT; J: TRBJ2-3; D: TRBD2; V: TRBV11-3; size: large
CDR3: CASSSGQNTEAFF; DNA: TGTGCCAGCAGCTCGGGACAGAACACTGAAGCTTTCTTT; J: TRBJ1-1; D: -; V: TRBV7-8; size: large
CDR3: CASSPGTGAITGELFFF; DNA: -; J: TRBJ2-2; D: -; V: TRBV7-3; size: -
CDR3: CASSRRGDRGTDTQYF; DNA: TGTGCCAGCAGTCGTAGGGGGGACAGAGGCACAGATACGCAGTATTTT; J: TRBJ2-3; D: -; V: TRBV9; size: medium-sized
CDR3: CASSQQVMNTEAFF; DNA: TGTGCCAGCAGCCAGCAGGTCATGAACACTGAAGCTTTCTTT; J: TRBJ1-1; D: -; V: TRBV14; size: large
CDR3: CASSYGGGQETQYF; DNA: TGTGCCAGCAGTTACGGCGGGGGGCAAGAGACCCAGTACTTC; J: TRBJ2-5; D: TRBD2; V: TRBV6-6; size: few
CDR3: CASSEQGLDQPQHF; DNA: TGTGCCAGCAGTGAGCAAGGACTTGATCAGCCCCAGCATTTT; J: TRBJ1-5; D: -; V: TRBV2; size: medium-sized
CDR3: CASSFRGRALHF; DNA: TGTGCCAGCAGTTTTAGGGGCCGAGCCCTCCACTTT; J: TRBJ1-6; D: -; V: TRBV12-3/TRBV12-4; size: large
CDR3: CASSSGLLSSYNEQFF; DNA: TGTGCCAGCAGCTCCGGGCTCCTGAGCTCCTACAATGAGCAGTTCTTC; J: TRBJ2-1; D: -; V: TRBV5-4; size: hyperexpanded
CDR3: CASSLATTGAAETQYF; DNA: TGCGCCAGCAGCTTGGCAACGACAGGGGCGGCGGAGACCCAGTACTTC; J: TRBJ2-5; D: TRBD1; V: TRBV5-1; size: medium-sized
CDR3: CASSVGEVGTQYF; DNA: TGTGCCAGCAGTGTTGGGGAAGTTGGGACCCAGTACTTC; J: TRBJ2-5; D: -; V: TRBV25-1; size: many
CDR3: CASSYSGRPPRNEQFF; DNA: TGTGCCAGCAGTTACTCAGGAAGACCGCCTAGAAATGAGCAGTTCTTC; J: TRBJ2-1; D: -; V: TRBV6-2/TRBV6-3; size: large
CDR3: CAISGDSPYEQYF; DNA: TGTGCCATCAGTGGGGACAGCCCCTACGAGCAGTACTTC; J: TRBJ2-7; D: TRBD1; V: TRBV10-3; size: large
CDR3: CASSPGVGSYNEQFF; DNA: TGTGCCAGCAGCCCCGGGGTCGGCTCCTACAATGAGCAGTTCTTC; J: TRBJ2-1; D: -; V: TRBV9; size: large
CDR3: CASSQGGRTESTEAFF; DNA: TGCGCCAGCAGCCAAGGGGGTCGGACAGAGAGCACTGAAGCTTTCTTT; J: TRBJ1-1; D: -; V: TRBV4-3; size: medium-sized
CDR3: CASSQEGYEQYF; DNA: TGCGCCAGCAGCCAAGAGGGTTACGAGCAGTACTTC; J: TRBJ2-7; D: -; V: TRBV4-3; size: medium-sized
CDR3: CASSQQGIDTQYF; DNA: TGTGCCAGCAGCCAGCAGGGAATAGATACGCAGTATTTT; J: TRBJ2-3; D: -; V: TRBV7-7; size: hyperexpanded
CDR3: CASSQEPGQGNTIYF; DNA: TGCGCCAGCAGCCAAGAACCAGGGCAAGGAAACACCATATATTTT; J: TRBJ1-3; D: -; V: TRBV4-3; size: medium-sized
CDR3: CASSQAGGPNTGELFF; DNA: TGCGCCAGCAGCCAAGCGGGGGGGCCTAACACCGGGGAGCTGTTTTTT; J: TRBJ2-2; D: TRBD2; V: TRBV4-3; size: large
CDR3: CAISPGLADTQYF; DNA: TGTGCCATCAGTCCGGGACTAGCGGATACGCAGTATTTT; J: TRBJ2-3; D: TRBD2; V: TRBV10-3; size: medium-sized
CDR3: CASSQQGQNTEAFF; DNA: TGCGCCAGCAGCCAACAGGGACAGAACACTGAAGCTTTCTTT; J: TRBJ1-1; D: -; V: TRBV4-3; size: large
CDR3: CSVRTGGTEAFF; DNA: TGCAGCGTGAGGACAGGGGGCACTGAAGCTTTCTTT; J: TRBJ1-1; D: TRBD1; V: TRBV29-1; size: large
CDR3: CASSHLEGTGSTEAFF; DNA: TGCGCCAGCAGCCATCTCGAGGGGACAGGGTCCACTGAAGCTTTCTTT; J: TRBJ1-1; D: TRBD1; V: TRBV4-3; size: medium-sized
CDR3: CAWGRYYGYTF; DNA: TGTGCCTGGGGACGTTACTATGGCTACACCTTC; J: TRBJ1-2; D: -; V: TRBV30; size: large
CDR3: CASSSPPGGEQFF; DNA: TGTGCCAGCAGTTCACCACCGGGGGGCGAGCAGTTCTTC; J: TRBJ2-1; D: -; V: TRBV6-6; size: medium-sized
CDR3: CASSGARDRNTEAFF; DNA: TGCGCCAGCAGCGGTGCCCGGGACAGGAACACTGAAGCTTTCTTT; J: TRBJ1-1; D: TRBD1; V: TRBV4-1; size: large
CDR3: CASSYPPSPTYSGNTIYF; DNA: TGTGCCAGCAGTTACCCGCCCTCCCCGACTTACTCTGGAAACACCATATATTTT; J: TRBJ1-3; D: -; V: TRBV6-5; size: large
CDR3: CASRPLDTGELFF; DNA: TGCGCCAGCAGGCCTCTTGACACCGGGGAGCTGTTTTTT; J: TRBJ2-2; D: -; V: TRBV5-1; size: large
CDR3: CASSGGNGQGAVNSYNEQFF; DNA: TGTGCCAGCAGTGGAGGGAATGGACAGGGGGCCGTAAACTCCTACAATGAGCAGTTCTTC; J: TRBJ2-1; D: TRBD1; V: TRBV2; size: medium-sized
CDR3: CASSLQGDSLGYTF; DNA: TGCGCCAGCAGCCTCCAGGGGGACTCGTTGGGCTACACCTTC; J: TRBJ1-2; D: TRBD1; V: TRBV4-3; size: large
CDR3: CASSVRDRGIGGYTF; DNA: TGTGCCAGCAGTGTTCGGGACAGGGGGATAGGTGGCTACACCTTC; J: TRBJ1-2; D: TRBD1; V: TRBV25-1; size: medium-sized
CDR3: CASSQEGIGYTF; DNA: TGCGCCAGCAGCCAAGAGGGGATTGGCTACACCTTC; J: TRBJ1-2; D: -; V: TRBV4-3; size: large
CDR3: CASSSWGASGYTF; DNA: TGCGCCAGCAGCTCGTGGGGGGCGAGCGGCTACACCTTC; J: TRBJ1-2; D: -; V: TRBV4-3; size: medium-sized
CDR3: CASSQAPDTNTEAFF; DNA: TGCGCCAGCAGCCAAGCCCCAGACACGAACACTGAAGCTTTCTTT; J: TRBJ1-1; D: -; V: TRBV4-3; size: medium-sized
CDR3: CASSADSILAYEQYF; DNA: TGTGCCAGCAGTGCCGACTCAATTTTAGCCTACGAGCAGTACTTC; J: TRBJ2-7; D: -; V: TRBV2; size: hyperexpanded
CDR3: CATSRDNPPGKLAGELFF; DNA: TGTGCCACCAGCAGAGATAACCCGCCAGGGAAGTTAGCCGGGGAGCTGTTTTTT; J: TRBJ2-2; D: -; V: TRBV15; size: -
CDR3: CASSISGGAGDTQYF; DNA: TGTGCCAGTAGTATTAGCGGGGGGGCGGGAGATACGCAGTATTTT; J: TRBJ2-3; D: TRBD2; V: TRBV19; size: medium-sized
CDR3: CSALGGPTSGGFQETQYF; DNA: TGCAGTGCCTTAGGGGGTCCGACTAGCGGGGGTTTTCAAGAGACCCAGTACTTC; J: TRBJ2-5; D: TRBD2; V: TRBV20-1; size: large
CDR3: CASSEGQGKETQYF; DNA: TGTGCCAGCAGCGAGGGACAGGGGAAAGAGACCCAGTACTTC; J: TRBJ2-5; D: TRBD1; V: TRBV9; size: large
CDR3: CSVVISPGMNTEAFF; DNA: TGCAGCGTGGTCATCTCCCCAGGGATGAACACTGAAGCTTTCTTT; J: TRBJ1-1; D: -; V: TRBV29-1; size: hyperexpanded